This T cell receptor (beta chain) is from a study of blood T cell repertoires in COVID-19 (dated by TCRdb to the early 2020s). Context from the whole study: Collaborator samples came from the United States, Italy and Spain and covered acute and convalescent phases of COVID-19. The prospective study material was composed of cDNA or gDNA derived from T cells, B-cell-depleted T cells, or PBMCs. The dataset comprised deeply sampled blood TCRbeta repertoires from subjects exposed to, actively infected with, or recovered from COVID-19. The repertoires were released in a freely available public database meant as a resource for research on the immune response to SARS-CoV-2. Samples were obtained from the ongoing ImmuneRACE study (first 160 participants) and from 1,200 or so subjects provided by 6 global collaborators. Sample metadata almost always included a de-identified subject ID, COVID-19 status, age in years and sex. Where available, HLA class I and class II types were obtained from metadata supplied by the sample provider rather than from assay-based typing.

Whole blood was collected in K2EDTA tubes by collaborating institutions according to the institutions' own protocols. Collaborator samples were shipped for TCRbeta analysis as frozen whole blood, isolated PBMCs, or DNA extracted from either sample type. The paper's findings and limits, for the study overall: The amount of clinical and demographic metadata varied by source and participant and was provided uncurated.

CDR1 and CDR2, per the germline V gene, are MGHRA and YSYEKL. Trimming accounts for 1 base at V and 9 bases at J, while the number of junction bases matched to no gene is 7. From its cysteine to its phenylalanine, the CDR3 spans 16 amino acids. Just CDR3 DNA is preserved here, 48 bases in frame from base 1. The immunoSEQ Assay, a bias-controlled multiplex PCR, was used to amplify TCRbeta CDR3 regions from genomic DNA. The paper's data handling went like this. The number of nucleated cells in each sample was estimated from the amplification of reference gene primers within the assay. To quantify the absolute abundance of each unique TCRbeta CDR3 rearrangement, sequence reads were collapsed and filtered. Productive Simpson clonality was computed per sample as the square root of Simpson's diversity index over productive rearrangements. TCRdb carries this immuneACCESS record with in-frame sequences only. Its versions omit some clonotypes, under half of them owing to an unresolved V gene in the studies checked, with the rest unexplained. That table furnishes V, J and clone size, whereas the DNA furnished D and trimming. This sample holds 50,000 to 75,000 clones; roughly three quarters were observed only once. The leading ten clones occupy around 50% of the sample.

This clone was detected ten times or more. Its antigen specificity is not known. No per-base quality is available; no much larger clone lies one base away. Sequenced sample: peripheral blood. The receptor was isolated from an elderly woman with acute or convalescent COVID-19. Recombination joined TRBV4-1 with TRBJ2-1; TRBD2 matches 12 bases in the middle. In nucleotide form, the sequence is TGCGCCAGCAGCCAAGGGCGGCAGACTAGCGGGAGTGAGCAGTTCTTC. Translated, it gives CASSQGRQTSGSEQFF.